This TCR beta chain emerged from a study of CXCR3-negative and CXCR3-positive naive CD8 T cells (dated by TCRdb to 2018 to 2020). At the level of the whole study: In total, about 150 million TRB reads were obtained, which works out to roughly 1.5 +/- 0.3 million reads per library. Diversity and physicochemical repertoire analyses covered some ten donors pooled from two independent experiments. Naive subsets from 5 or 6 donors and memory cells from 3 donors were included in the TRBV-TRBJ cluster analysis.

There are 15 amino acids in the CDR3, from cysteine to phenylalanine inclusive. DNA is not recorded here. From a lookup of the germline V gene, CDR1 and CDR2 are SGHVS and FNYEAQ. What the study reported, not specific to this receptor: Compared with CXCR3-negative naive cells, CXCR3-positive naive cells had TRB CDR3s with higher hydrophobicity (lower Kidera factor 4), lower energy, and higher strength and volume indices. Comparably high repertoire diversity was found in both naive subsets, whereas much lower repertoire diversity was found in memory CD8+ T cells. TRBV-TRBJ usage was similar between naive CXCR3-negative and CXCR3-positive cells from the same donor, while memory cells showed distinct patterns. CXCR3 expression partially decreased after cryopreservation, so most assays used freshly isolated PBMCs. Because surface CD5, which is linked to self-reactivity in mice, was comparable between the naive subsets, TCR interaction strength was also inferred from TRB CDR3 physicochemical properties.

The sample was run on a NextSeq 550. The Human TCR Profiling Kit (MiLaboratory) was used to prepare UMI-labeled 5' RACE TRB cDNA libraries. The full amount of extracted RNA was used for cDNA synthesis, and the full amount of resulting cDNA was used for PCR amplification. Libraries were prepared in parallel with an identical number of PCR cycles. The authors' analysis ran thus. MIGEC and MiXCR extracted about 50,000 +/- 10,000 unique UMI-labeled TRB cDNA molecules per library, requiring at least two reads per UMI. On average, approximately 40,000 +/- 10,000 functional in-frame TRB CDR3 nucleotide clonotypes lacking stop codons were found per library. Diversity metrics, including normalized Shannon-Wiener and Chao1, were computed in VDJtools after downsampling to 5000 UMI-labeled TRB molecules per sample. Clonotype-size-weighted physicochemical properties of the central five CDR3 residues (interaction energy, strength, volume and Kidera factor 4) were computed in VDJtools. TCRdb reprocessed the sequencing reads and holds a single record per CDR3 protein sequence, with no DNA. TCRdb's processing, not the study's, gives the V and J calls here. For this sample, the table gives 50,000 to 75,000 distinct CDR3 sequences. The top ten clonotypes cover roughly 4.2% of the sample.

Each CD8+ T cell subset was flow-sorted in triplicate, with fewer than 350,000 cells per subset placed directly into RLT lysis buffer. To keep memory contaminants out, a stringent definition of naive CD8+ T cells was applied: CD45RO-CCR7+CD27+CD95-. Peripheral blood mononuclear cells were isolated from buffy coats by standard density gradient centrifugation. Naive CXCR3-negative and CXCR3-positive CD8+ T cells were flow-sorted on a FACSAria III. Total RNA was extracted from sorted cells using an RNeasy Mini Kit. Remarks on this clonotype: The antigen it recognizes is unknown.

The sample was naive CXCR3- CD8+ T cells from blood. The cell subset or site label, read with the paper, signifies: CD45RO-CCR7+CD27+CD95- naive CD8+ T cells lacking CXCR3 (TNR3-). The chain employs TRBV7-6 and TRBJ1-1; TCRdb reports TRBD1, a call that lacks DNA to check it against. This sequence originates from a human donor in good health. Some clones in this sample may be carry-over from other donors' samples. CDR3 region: CASSKTGGTNTEAFF.